This T cell receptor beta chain was captured by sequencing in a study of blood T cell repertoires in COVID-19. The wider study: Donors in the United States, Italy and Spain gave samples during acute or convalescent COVID-19. Nucleic acid was either cDNA or gDNA, and it came from T cells, B-cell-depleted T cells, or PBMCs.

The CDR3 spans 19 residues. Unmatched junction bases numbered 16, after V lost 5 bases and J lost 2 bases. The germline V gene has CDR1 SGHTA and CDR2 FQGTGA. Measured with immunoSEQ multiplex PCR; TCRdb has only the in-frame clones, and not every one. The table lists some 200,000 clones, 80% to 90% of them singletons. The receptor was derived from a man aged 18 to 29 with active or convalescent COVID-19. The source material was peripheral blood. This chain uses TRBV7-3 with TRBJ2-1; 9 bases fit TRBD2. Here the CDR3 reads CASSHNPAREGHAYNEQFF. Written as DNA, the CDR3 is TGTGCCAGCAGCCATAACCCGGCGCGGGAGGGCCACGCCTACAATGAGCAGTTCTTC.